This T cell receptor beta chain was recovered during a study of Graves' ophthalmopathy and Graves' hyperthyroidism (dated by TCRdb to the late 2010s). Study-wide context: Hyperthyroidism was considered stable if no progression to ophthalmopathy occurred within 18 months of follow-up. The study used signatures of the TCR beta repertoire to tell Graves' ophthalmopathy apart from Graves' hyperthyroidism and to predict which patients would progress to ophthalmopathy. In total, 120 to 150 blood samples were TCR-sequenced: 40 to 45 ophthalmopathy, some 75 hyperthyroidism and about 17 hyperthyroidism-to-ophthalmopathy patients. To explore V-J signatures that distinguish ophthalmopathy from hyperthyroidism, a discovery set of 100 patients was enrolled, made up of over 40 with ophthalmopathy and under 65 with stable hyperthyroidism. For independent validation, a separate cohort was made up of around 19 hyperthyroidism patients plus 17 patients who later progressed from hyperthyroidism to ophthalmopathy. In roughly six hyperthyroidism patients, the T-cell repertoire of thyroid tissue was compared with the T-cell repertoire of blood. After sampling, hyperthyroidism patients received methimazole starting at 30 mg daily, and ophthalmopathy patients received high-dose intravenous methylprednisolone. What the authors observed across the whole study: In cross-validation, the 13-signature model distinguished ophthalmopathy from stable hyperthyroidism with around 90% sensitivity and approximately 81% specificity, while in the test set the corresponding values were roughly 80% and 75%. In validation, the model predicted ophthalmopathy progression with less than 71% sensitivity and 72% to 80% specificity; about a dozen predicted patients were CT-confirmed with GO in a median of about 6.1 months. Among expanded thyroid clonotypes with frequency above 0.001, most also showed up in blood, which suggests that blood repertoires may reflect the thyroid immune response. Sample size was not statistically predetermined, and group allocation was not concealed from the investigators.

Patients with hyperthyroidism were aged 18 to 65 years, had been newly diagnosed, and had a disease duration of less than 2 months. Patients were excluded if they had other autoimmune diseases, uncontrolled infections, pregnancy or lactation. Clinical symptoms, serum thyroxine, TRAb, thyroid ultrasound and orbital computed tomography formed the basis of the diagnosis. Trizol reagent was used to extract the total RNA, and its quality was then checked on an Agilent 2100 Bioanalyzer. TCR beta CDR3 regions were amplified from RNA transcripts for repertoire sequencing. A first-round RT-PCR used HTBI primers with the Qiagen OneStep RT-PCR kit, followed by a second-round multiplex PCR, size selection and purification. Libraries were sequenced paired-end with 100 bp reads on an Illumina HiSeq2000. In the source study's methods: SOAPnuke was used to process the reads, throwing out any read that had adapters, had uncalled bases, had a mean Phred below 15, or lacked an exact constant-primer or identifier match. COPE v1.2.5 was used to merge the high-quality paired reads. Unique nucleotide sequences were defined as clonotypes and aligned to IMGT TRB V, D and J references using MiTCR v1.1. The analysis was limited to V-J combinations with a frequency above 0.0001, which together covered about 99% of the repertoires. For each V-J combination, a TCR clonal expansion and chaos score was defined as F50 clonal expansion divided by the chaos observed in the TCRdist matrix. Features were reduced by Welch's t-statistics and random forest to over 10 V-J combinations, which fed a naive Bayes classifier. The Morisita-Horn index was used to measure how similar the thyroid and blood repertoires were. TCRdb trimmed public reads at Q25 via fastp, called clones via MiXCR and kept in-frame beta chains. CDR3 protein sequences are deduplicated, and each keeps its most common genes and DNA. The authors' filters were not applied to this entry. The sample table shows some 1.1 million distinct CDR3 sequences, and 35% to 40% are seen once. The ten most abundant clones make up over 8.5% of the sample.

This clonotype was observed many times. The antigen it recognizes is unknown. No per-base quality is available; no much larger clone lies one base away. CDR1 and CDR2 (SQVTM, ANQGSEA) derive from the germline V gene. Counted from cysteine to phenylalanine, this CDR3 has 13 amino acids. Of all the DNA, just the CDR3 is kept, 39 bases in frame from base 1. Relative to germline, V is missing 6 bases and J is missing 8 bases, with 8 bases of the junction outside any gene match. Sequencing was done on a sample of peripheral blood or thyroid tissue (not recorded which). The chain uses TRBV29-1 and TRBJ1-4, with TRBD1 matching 8 junction bases. This sequence was found in an adult man with Graves' hyperthyroidism. The CDR3 reads as follows: CSVADRAGEKLFF. The sequenced DNA is TGCAGCGTGGCGGACAGGGCCGGGGAAAAACTGTTTTTT.